Shown below are 2 T cell receptor beta chains from a single sample sequenced in a study of T cell responses to AZD1222 COVID-19 vaccine. Repertoires were generated with immunoSEQ multiplex PCR, while TCRdb's copy carries only in-frame clones and drops some. The data show roughly 100,000 clones, about 88% seen once. Sequenced here: peripheral blood, sampled on day 0 of AZD1222 vaccination. These receptors were taken from an adult in good health.

V and J are TRBV15 and TRBJ1-5, with no clear D. CDR1 and CDR2 from the germline V gene are LNHNV and YYDKDF (reference sequence). The CDR3 covers 15 residues. Between the trimmed V and J ends, which lost 1 base and 5 bases, there was a span of 12 bases. The CDR3 region is CATSRGPAGDQPQHF. The CDR3 DNA is TGTGCCACCAGCAGAGGCCCAGCGGGAGATCAGCCCCAGCATTTT. The full variable domain, rest sourced from reference TRBV15 and TRBJ1-5, is DAMVIQNPRYQVTQFGKPVTLSCSQTLNHNVMYWYQQKSSQAPKLLFHYYDKDFNNEADTPDNFQSRRPNTSFCFLDIRSPGLGDTAMYLCATSRGPAGDQPQHFGDGTRLSIL.

The chain employs TRBV3-1 (or the pseudogene TRBV3-2) and TRBJ2-3; 10 bases are shared with TRBD2. Trimming removed 4 bases from V and 3 bases from J; junction bases left unmatched: 4. Germline assignment: CDR1 LGHDT and CDR2 YNNKEL (reference sequence). This CDR3 has 15 residues. CDR3 protein: CASSLLAGVTDTQYF. The CDR3, as DNA: TGTGCCAGCAGCCTTCTAGCGGGAGTTACAGATACGCAGTATTTT.